The clone carrying this T cell receptor beta chain was seen a few times. Its antigen remains unidentified. Per the germline V gene, CDR1 is ENHRY and CDR2 is SYGVKD. CDR3 length: 11 amino acids. V was cut by 6 bases and J by 5 bases, with 8 bases left in between. About 120 mL of blood, on average, came from one heparinised draw per donor. Purity exceeding 95% was reached by all sorted populations. This sample stems from a study of beta chain features in type 1 diabetes. Points from the study as a whole: The study found that naive, central memory and Treg TCRB repertoires appeared more similar in patients than in healthy donors. In all four CD4+ subsets, TCRB CDR3 length was significantly, moderately reduced in type 1 diabetes.

Since all of the isolated RNA was reverse transcribed, expressed TCRB transcripts were what got sequenced. Several million reads was the average for naive, central memory and regulatory T cell samples. Method: immunoSEQ multiplex PCR; TCRdb's copy keeps in-frame clones and lacks some. The table records a few hundred thousand clones, 15% of them present only once. The sample taken for sequencing was naive CD4+ T cells from blood. This sequence joins TRBV10-3 and TRBJ2-7; D is unresolved. The receptor comes from a man in his late teens or twenties with type 1 diabetes. The CDR3 sequence: CAIRAYDEQYF. The DNA of the CDR3 is TGTGCCATCAGAGCCTATGACGAGCAGTACTTC.